A selection of T cell receptor beta chains follows, all from one sample in a study of blood T cell repertoires in COVID-19. Generated by immunoSEQ multiplex PCR, the TCRdb table keeps only in-frame clones and is missing some. The sample carries roughly 200,000 clones, about 85% recorded once. The sequencing sample was made of peripheral blood. These receptors all stem from a woman aged 60 to 75 with acute or convalescent COVID-19. CDR3s include the opening cysteine and the closing phenylalanine or tryptophan. The D gene is left open where the match is weak. Expanded clones are given a class, and other clones once, few, many or no size at all.

TRBJ1-4 | TRBV7-8 | . | once | CASSRGGTSTNEKLFF | TGTGCCAGCAGTCGTGGCGGTACTTCAACTAATGAAAAACTGTTTTTT
TRBJ1-2 | TRBV9 | . | . | CASSVEAGLSDYGYTF | TGTGCCAGCAGCGTAGAGGCAGGGCTAAGTGACTATGGCTACACCTTC
TRBJ1-3 | TRBV4-2 | . | . | CASSQENSGAYGNTIYF | TGTGCCAGCAGCCAAGAGAACTCAGGGGCCTATGGAAACACCATATATTTT
TRBJ1-2 | TRBV7-3 | . | . | CASSLDVRGNYGYTF | TGTGCCAGCAGCTTAGACGTTCGGGGAAACTATGGCTACACCTTC
TRBJ1-2 | TRBV19 | TRBD1 | . | CASNRRGTANYGYTF | TGTGCCAGTAACCGCCGAGGGACAGCTAACTATGGCTACACCTTC
TRBJ1-2 | TRBV30 | TRBD1 | . | CAWRSPGTGGKGGRGYTF | TGTGCCTGGAGGAGTCCCGGGACAGGGGGTAAGGGAGGTCGCGGCTACACCTTC
TRBJ2-7 | TRBV14 | TRBD2 | . | CASSQGLAVLYEQYF | TGTGCCAGCAGCCAAGGACTAGCGGTCCTCTACGAGCAGTACTTC
TRBJ1-4 | TRBV6-5 | . | once | CASSYSIQTTNEKLFF | TGTGCCAGCAGTTACTCGATACAGACAACTAATGAAAAACTGTTTTTT
TRBJ1-1 | TRBV19 | . | . | CAVHEGTTNTEAFF | TGTGCCGTTCATGAGGGCACCACGAACACTGAAGCTTTCTTT
TRBJ2-1 | TRBV6-4 | TRBD2 | . | CASSDFGGRAYNEQFF | TGTGCCAGCAGTGACTTTGGCGGGAGGGCTTACAATGAGCAGTTCTTC
TRBJ1-2 | TRBV11-2 | . | . | CASSLDTAGNGYTF | TGTGCCAGCAGCTTAGACACGGCCGGGAATGGCTACACCTTC
TRBJ1-6 | TRBV7-9 | TRBD1 | . | CASSRDREYNSPLHF | TGTGCCAGCAGCCGGGACAGGGAGTATAATTCACCCCTCCACTTT
TRBJ1-6 | TRBV19 | TRBD1 | . | CASSLRQGDSPLHF | TGTGCCAGTAGTCTCCGACAGGGGGATTCACCCCTCCACTTT
TRBJ2-1 | TRBV2 | TRBD2 | . | CASSPGTSGYNEQFF | TGTGCCAGCAGCCCCGGGACTAGCGGCTACAATGAGCAGTTCTTC
TRBJ2-1 | TRBV5-1 | . | . | CASSLAGADNEQFF | TGCGCCAGCAGCTTGGCTGGGGCGGACAATGAGCAGTTCTTC
TRBJ1-2 | TRBV12-3/TRBV12-4 | . | . | CASSLKAVGYTF | TGTGCCAGCAGTTTAAAGGCGGTGGGCTACACCTTC
TRBJ1-1 | TRBV9 | . | . | CASSTSLGGTEAFF | TGTGCCAGCAGCACCTCCTTGGGGGGGACTGAAGCTTTCTTT
TRBJ1-1 | TRBV3-1/TRBV3-2 | TRBD1 | . | CASSPGQMNTEAFF | TGTGCCAGCAGCCCGGGACAGATGAACACTGAAGCTTTCTTT
TRBJ2-1 | TRBV7-9 | TRBD2 | . | CASSLTSGGVGEQFF | TGTGCCAGCAGCTTGACTAGCGGGGGGGTAGGTGAGCAGTTCTTC
TRBJ2-3 | TRBV30 | TRBD1 | . | CAWDRGLTDTQYF | TGTGCCTGGGACAGGGGGCTGACAGATACGCAGTATTTT
TRBJ1-2 | TRBV6-5 | TRBD1 | . | CASRRDSRGYTF | TGTGCCAGCAGGAGGGACAGTCGGGGCTACACCTTC
TRBJ1-2 | TRBV7-9 | . | . | CASSLGDTTNYGYTF | TGTGCCAGCAGCTTAGGGGACACCACTAACTATGGCTACACCTTC
TRBJ2-2 | TRBV6-1 | . | . | CASSETITGELFF | TGTGCCAGCAGTGAAACTATCACCGGGGAGCTGTTTTTT
TRBJ1-5 | TRBV12-5 | . | many | CASGRDNQPQHF | TGTGCTAGTGGCCGGGACAATCAGCCCCAGCATTTT
TRBJ1-1 | TRBV5-5 | . | . | CASSLVPGTTEAFF | TGTGCCAGCAGCCTTGTACCCGGGACAACGGAAGCTTTCTTT
TRBJ2-1 | TRBV7-3 | TRBD2 | . | CASSSTSGRAHEQFF | TGTGCCAGCAGCTCTACTAGCGGGAGGGCCCATGAGCAGTTCTTC
TRBJ2-1 | TRBV19 | TRBD2 | . | CASSILASGRADEQFF | TGTGCCAGTAGTATTCTGGCTAGCGGGAGGGCCGATGAGCAGTTCTTC
TRBJ2-2 | TRBV19 | TRBD1 | . | CASMGQELGTGELFF | TGTGCCAGTATGGGACAGGAATTGGGCACCGGGGAGCTGTTTTTT
TRBJ1-2 | TRBV6-6 | . | once | CASHGVNYGYTF | TGTGCCAGCCATGGAGTGAACTATGGCTACACCTTC
TRBJ1-4 | TRBV5-4 | TRBD1 | . | CASSSGTVNEKLFF | TGTGCCAGCAGCTCCGGGACAGTTAATGAAAAACTGTTTTTT
TRBJ1-6 | TRBV6-1 | . | . | CASSDNDYSPLHF | TGTGCCAGCAGTGACAACGACTATTCACCCCTCCACTTT
TRBJ2-5 | TRBV9 | . | . | CASGSGLVETQYF | TGTGCCAGCGGTTCCGGGTTGGTGGAGACCCAGTACTTC
TRBJ1-1 | TRBV7-3 | . | . | CASSLTSGRNTEAFF | TGTGCCAGCAGCTTAACGTCAGGCCGGAACACTGAAGCTTTCTTT
TRBJ1-2 | TRBV28 | . | . | CASSLGSVTKEDGYTF | TGTGCCAGCAGTTTAGGGTCAGTCACCAAAGAGGATGGCTACACCTTC
TRBJ2-2 | TRBV5-5 | . | . | CASSLGAALTGELFF | TGTGCCAGCAGCTTGGGGGCAGCTCTCACCGGGGAGCTGTTTTTT
TRBJ1-2 | TRBV2 | . | . | CASAREIAIGYGYTF | TGTGCCAGCGCAAGGGAGATAGCGATAGGGTATGGCTACACCTTC
TRBJ1-1 | TRBV2 | . | . | CASSVGPGNTEAFF | TGTGCCAGCAGTGTAGGTCCAGGGAACACTGAAGCTTTCTTT
TRBJ1-6 | TRBV6-5 | TRBD1 | once | CASSSRQGNSPLHF | TGTGCCAGCAGTTCCCGACAGGGGAATTCACCCCTCCACTTT